This TCR beta chain was identified during a study of T-cell reconstitution after alpha-beta-depleted transplantation in children. Remarks on this clonotype: The antigen is undetermined.

General observations from the study: Two months or so post-transplant, alpha-beta T cells reportedly derived from several hundred expanded graft clones. A year post-transplant, T-cell counts and diversity derived mostly from newly produced T cells.

Unique molecular identifiers were used to barcode this TCRbeta library. From the PCR reads, TCRdb called clonotypes with MiXCR, one entry per CDR3 protein. The sample lists about 980,000 distinct CDR3 sequences; roughly 31% were seen once. Trimming cost V 0 bases and J 0 bases, with 15 bases left between them. The CDR3 runs 17 residues. CDR1 is SQVTM and CDR2 is ANQGSEA in the germline V gene. The sample in question was PBMCs, mostly from graft donor cells, obtained 360 days after TCRalphabeta/CD19-depleted stem cell transplant. This sequence was found in a boy under two years old who had a stem cell transplant for SCID, so the T cells may come from the graft donor. This chain links TRBV29-1 with TRBJ2-1; the D gene is possibly TRBD2 (6 bases). In DNA, the CDR3 is TGCAGCGTTGAAGATAACGGGGGAACAAGCTCCTACAATGAGCAGTTCTTC. Amino acid sequence: CSVEDNGGTSSYNEQFF.